The entry below gives a single T cell receptor (beta chain) sequence along with its context. Germline CDR1 and CDR2: SGHDT and YYEEEE. Between the trimmed V and J ends, which lost 4 bases and 0 bases, there was a span of 8 bases. The CDR3 extends over 13 amino acids. This record comes from a study of cytomegalovirus exposure and HLA in healthy donors. The repertoire was sequenced with immunoSEQ multiplex PCR; TCRdb's copy has only in-frame clones and lacks some. The data hold 250,000 to 350,000 clones, with roughly 90% observed a single time. This rearrangement joins TRBV5-6 to TRBJ2-7, with a tentative D call TRBD1 (6 bases). The sample taken for sequencing was PBMCs. The TCR originated in a young man in good health and CMV-seronegative. The CDR3 sequence is CASSPGHSYEQYF. The CDR3 nucleotides read TGTGCCAGCAGCCCGGGACACTCCTACGAGCAGTACTTC.